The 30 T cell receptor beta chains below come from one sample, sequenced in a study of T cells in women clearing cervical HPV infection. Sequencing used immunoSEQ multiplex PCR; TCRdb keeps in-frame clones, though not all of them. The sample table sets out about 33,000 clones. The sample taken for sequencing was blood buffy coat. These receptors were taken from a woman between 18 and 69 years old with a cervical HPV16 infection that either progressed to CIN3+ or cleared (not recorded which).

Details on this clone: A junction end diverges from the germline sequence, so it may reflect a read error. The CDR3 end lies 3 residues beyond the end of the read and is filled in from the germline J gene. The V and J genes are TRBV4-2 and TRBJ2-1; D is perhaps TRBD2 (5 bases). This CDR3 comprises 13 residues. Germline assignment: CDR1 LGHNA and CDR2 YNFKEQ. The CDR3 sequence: CASSERPYNEQFF. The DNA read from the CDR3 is TGCGCCAGCAGCGAGCGGCCCTACAATGAG.

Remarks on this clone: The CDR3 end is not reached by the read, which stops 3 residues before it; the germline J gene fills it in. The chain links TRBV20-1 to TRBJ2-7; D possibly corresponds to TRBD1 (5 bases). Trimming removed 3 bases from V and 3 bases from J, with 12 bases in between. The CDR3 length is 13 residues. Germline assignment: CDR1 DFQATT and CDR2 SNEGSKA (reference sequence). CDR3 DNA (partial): TGCAGTGCTAGGGGGCGAGTCGACTACGAG. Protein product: CSARGRVDYE. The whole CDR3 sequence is CSARGRVDYEQYF.

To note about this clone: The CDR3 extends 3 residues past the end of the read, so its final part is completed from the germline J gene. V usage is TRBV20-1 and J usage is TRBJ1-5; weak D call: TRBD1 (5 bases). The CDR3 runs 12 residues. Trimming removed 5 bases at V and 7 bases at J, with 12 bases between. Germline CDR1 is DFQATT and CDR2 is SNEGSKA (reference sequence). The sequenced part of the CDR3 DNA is TGCAGTGCTCGACCAGGGATACAGCCC. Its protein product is CSARPGIQP. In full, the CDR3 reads CSARPGIQPQHF.

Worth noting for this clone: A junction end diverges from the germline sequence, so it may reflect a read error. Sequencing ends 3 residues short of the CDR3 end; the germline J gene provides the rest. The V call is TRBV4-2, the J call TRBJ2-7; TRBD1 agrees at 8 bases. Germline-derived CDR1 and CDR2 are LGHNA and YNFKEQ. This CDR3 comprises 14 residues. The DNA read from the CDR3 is TGCGCCAGCAGCCAAGATGGACAGGGCTACGAG. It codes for CASSQDGQGYE. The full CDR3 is CASSQDGQGYEQYF.

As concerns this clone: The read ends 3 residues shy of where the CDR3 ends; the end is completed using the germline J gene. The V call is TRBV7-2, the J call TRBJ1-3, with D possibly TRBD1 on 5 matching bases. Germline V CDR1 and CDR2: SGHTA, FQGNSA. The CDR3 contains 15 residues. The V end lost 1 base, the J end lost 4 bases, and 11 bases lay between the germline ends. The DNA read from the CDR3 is TGTGCCAGCAGCTTAGTAAAAGGGGTAGGAAACACC. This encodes CASSLVKGVGNT. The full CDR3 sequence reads CASSLVKGVGNTIYF.

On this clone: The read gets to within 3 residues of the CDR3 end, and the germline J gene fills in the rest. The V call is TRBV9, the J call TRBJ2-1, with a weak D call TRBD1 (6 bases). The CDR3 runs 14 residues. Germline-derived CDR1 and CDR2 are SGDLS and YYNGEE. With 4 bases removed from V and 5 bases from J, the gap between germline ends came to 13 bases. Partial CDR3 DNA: TGTGCCAGCAGCACCCGGACAGCCAACAATGAG. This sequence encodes CASSTRTANNE. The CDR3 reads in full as CASSTRTANNEQFF.

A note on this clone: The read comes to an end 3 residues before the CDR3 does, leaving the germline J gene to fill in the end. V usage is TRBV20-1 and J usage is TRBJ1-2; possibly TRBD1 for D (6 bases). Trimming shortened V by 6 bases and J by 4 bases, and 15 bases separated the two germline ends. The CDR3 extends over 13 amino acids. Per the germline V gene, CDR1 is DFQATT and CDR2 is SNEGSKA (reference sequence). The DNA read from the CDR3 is TGCAGTGCCTCAGGGGATCTGGGCTATGGC. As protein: CSASGDLGYG. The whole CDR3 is CSASGDLGYGYTF.

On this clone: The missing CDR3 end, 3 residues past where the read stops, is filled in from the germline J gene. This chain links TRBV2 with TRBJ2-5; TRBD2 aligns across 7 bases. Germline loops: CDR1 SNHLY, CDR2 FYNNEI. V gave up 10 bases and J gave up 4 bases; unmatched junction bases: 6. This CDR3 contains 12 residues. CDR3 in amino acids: CATKGGRETQYF. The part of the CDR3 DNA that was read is TGTGCCACAAAAGGCGGGAGAGAGACC. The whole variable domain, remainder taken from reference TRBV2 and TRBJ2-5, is EPEVTQTPSHQVTQMGQEVILRCVPISNHLYFYWYRQILGQKVEFLVSFYNNEISEKSEIFDDQFSVERPDGSNFTLKIRSTKLEDSAMYFCATKGGRETQYFGPGTRLLVL.

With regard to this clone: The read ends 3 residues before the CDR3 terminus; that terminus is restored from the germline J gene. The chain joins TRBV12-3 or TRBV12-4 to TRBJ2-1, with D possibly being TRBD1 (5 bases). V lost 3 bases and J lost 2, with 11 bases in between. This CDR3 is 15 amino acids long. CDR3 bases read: TGTGCCAGCAGTTTTTACGCGACAGCCTACAATGAG. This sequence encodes CASSFYATAYNE. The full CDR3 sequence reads CASSFYATAYNEQFF.

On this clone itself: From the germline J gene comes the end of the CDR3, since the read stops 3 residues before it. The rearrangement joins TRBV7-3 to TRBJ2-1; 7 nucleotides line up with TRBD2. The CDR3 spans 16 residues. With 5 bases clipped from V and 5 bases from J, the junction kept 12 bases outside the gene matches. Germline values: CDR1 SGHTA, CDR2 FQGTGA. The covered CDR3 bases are TGTGCCAGCAGCCCTAACCTGGGGGGGGGAAACAATGAG. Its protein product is CASSPNLGGGNNE. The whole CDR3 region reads CASSPNLGGGNNEQFF.

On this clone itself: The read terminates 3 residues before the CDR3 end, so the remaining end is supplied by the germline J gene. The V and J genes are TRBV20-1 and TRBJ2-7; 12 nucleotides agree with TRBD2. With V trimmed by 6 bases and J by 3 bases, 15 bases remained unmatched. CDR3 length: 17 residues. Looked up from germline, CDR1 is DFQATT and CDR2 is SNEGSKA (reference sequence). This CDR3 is CSARGIPGLAGLYEQYF. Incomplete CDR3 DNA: TGCAGTGCACGGGGAATACCGGGACTAGCGGGTCTCTACGAG.

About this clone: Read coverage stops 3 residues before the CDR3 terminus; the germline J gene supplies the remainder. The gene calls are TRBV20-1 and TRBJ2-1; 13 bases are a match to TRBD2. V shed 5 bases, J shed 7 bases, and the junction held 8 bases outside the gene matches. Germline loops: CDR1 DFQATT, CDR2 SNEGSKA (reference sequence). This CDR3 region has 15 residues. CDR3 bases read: TGCAGTGCTGAATGGACTAGCGGGAGTTTAAATGAG. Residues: CSAEWTSGSLNE. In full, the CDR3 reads CSAEWTSGSLNEQFF.

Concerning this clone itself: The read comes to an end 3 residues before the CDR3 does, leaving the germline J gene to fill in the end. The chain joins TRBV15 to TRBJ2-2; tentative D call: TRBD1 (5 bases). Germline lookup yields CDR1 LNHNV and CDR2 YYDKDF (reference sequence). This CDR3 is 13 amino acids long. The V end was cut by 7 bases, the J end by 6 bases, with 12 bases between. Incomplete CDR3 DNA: TGTGCCACCACGGATGTGGGGCCCGGGGAG. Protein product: CATTDVGPGE. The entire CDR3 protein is CATTDVGPGELFF.

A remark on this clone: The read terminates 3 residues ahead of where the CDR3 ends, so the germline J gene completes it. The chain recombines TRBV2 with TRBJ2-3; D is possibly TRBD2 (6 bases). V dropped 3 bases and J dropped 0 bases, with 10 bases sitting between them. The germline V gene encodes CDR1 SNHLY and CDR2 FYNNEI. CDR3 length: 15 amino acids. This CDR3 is CASSDSRGSTDTQYF. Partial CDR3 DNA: TGTGCCAGCAGTGACTCGCGGGGCAGCACAGATACG.

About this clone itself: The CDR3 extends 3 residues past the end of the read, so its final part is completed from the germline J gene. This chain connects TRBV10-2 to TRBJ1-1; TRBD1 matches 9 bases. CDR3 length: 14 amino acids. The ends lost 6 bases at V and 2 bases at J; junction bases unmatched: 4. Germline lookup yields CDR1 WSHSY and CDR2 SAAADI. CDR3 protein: CASRTGGSNTEAFF. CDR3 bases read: TGCGCCAGCAGGACAGGGGGTTCCAACACTGAA.

CDR3 sequence reads: CASSQENGNTEAFF. The sequenced part of the CDR3 DNA is TGTGCCAGCAGCCAAGAGAACGGGAACACTGAA. The chain couples TRBV14 to TRBJ1-1, with unresolved D. The read comes to an end 3 residues before the CDR3 does, leaving the germline J gene to fill in the end. The CDR3 is made up of 14 amino acids. The germline gives CDR1 SGHDN, CDR2 FVKESK. Trimming removed 0 bases at V and 1 base at J, with 6 bases between.

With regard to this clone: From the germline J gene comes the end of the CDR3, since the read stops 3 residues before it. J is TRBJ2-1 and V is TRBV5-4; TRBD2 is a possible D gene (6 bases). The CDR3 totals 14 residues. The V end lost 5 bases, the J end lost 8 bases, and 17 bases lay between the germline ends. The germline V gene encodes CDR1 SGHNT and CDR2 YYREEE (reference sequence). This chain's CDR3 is CASRTGTRPDEQFF. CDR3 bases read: TGTGCCAGCAGAACCGGGACTCGCCCCGATGAG.

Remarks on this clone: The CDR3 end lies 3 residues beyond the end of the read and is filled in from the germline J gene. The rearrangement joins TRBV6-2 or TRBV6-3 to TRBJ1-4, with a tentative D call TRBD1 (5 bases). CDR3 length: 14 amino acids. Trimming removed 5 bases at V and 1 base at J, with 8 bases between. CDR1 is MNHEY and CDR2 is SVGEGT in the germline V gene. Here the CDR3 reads CASSRQLTNEKLFF. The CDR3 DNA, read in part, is TGTGCCAGCAGTCGACAGTTAACTAATGAAAAA.

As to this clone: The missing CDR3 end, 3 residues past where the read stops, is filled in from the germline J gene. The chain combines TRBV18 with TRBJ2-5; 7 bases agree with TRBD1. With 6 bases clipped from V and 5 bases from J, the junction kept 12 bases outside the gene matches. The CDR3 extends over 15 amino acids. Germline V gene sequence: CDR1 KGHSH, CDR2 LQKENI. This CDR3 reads CASSFRQGGSETQYF. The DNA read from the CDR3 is TGTGCCAGCTCCTTCCGACAGGGTGGTTCGGAGACC.

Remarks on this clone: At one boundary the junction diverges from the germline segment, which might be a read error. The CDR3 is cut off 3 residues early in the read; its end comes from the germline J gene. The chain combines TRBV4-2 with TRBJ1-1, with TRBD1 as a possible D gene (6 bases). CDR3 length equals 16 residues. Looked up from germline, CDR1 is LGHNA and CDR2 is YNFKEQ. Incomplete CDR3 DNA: TGCGCCAGCAGCCCCGGACCCCCACAGGGTTGGGCTGAA. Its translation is CASSPGPPQGWAE. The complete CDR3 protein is CASSPGPPQGWAEAFF.

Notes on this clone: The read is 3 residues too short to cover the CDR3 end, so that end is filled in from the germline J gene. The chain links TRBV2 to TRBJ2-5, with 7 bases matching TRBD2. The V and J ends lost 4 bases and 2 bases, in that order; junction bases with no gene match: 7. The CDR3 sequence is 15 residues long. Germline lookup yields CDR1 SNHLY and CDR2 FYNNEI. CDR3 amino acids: CASSVNSGRQETQYF. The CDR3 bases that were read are TGTGCCAGCAGTGTAAATAGCGGGCGGCAAGAGACC. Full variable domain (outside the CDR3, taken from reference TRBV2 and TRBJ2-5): EPEVTQTPSHQVTQMGQEVILRCVPISNHLYFYWYRQILGQKVEFLVSFYNNEISEKSEIFDDQFSVERPDGSNFTLKIRSTKLEDSAMYFCASSVNSGRQETQYFGPGTRLLVL.

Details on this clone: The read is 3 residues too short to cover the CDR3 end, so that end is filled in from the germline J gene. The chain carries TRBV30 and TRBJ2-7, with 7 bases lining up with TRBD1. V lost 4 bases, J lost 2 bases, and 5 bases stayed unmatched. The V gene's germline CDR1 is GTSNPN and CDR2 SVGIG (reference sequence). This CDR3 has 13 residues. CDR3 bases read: TGTGCCTGGACCACAGGGGTCACCTACGAG. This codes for CAWTTGVTYE. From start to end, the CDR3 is CAWTTGVTYEQYF.

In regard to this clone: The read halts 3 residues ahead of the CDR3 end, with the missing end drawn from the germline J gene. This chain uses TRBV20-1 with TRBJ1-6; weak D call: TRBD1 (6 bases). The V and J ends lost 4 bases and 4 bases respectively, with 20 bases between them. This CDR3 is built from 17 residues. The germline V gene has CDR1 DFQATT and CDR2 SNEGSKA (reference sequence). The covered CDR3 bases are TGCAGTGCTATCTCGTCCCGGGACAATCGGTATAATTCACCC. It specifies CSAISSRDNRYNSP. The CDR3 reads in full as CSAISSRDNRYNSPLHF.

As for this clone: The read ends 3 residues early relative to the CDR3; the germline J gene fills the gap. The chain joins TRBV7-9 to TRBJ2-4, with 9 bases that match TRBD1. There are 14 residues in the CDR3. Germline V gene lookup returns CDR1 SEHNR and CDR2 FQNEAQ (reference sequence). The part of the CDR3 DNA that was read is TGTGCCAGCAGCTCCGGGACAGGGAATGGTGGT. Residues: CASSSGTGNGG. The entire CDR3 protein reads CASSSGTGNGGQYF.

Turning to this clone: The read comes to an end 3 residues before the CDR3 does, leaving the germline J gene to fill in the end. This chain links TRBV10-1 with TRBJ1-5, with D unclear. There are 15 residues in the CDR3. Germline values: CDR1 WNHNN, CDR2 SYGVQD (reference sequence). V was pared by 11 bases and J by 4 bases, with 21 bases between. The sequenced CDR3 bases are TGCGCCGCTGAGGGCTGGCGGGGTAGAAATCAGCCC. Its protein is CAAEGWRGRNQP. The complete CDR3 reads CAAEGWRGRNQPQHF.

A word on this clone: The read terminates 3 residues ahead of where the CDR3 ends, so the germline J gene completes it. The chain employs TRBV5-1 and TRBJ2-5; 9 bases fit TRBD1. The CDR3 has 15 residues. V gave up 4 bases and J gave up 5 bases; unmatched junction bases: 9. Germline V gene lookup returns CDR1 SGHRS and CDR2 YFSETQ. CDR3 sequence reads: CASSPGTGNSETQYF. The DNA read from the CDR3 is TGCGCCAGCAGCCCCGGGACAGGGAATTCCGAGACC.

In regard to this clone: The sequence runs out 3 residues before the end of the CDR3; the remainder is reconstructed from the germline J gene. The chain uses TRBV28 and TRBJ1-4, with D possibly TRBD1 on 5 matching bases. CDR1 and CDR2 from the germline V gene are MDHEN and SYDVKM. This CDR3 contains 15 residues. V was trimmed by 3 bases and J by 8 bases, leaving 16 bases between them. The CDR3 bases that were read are TGTGCCAGCAGTTTTCGGGGGAGAGCAGAGGAAAAA. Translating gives CASSFRGRAEEK. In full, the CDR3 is CASSFRGRAEEKLFF.

CDR3 sequence reads: CASSHGTSGSRTGELFF. Incomplete CDR3 DNA: TGTGCCAGCAGCCACGGGACTAGCGGGAGTCGCACCGGGGAG. V is TRBV4-2 and J is TRBJ2-2; 14 nucleotides match TRBD2. Sequencing ends 3 residues short of the CDR3 end; the germline J gene provides the rest. CDR3 length: 17 amino acids. V trimming: 3 bases; J trimming: 4 bases; junction bases outside the gene matches: 4. The germline V gene encodes CDR1 LGHNA and CDR2 YNFKEQ.

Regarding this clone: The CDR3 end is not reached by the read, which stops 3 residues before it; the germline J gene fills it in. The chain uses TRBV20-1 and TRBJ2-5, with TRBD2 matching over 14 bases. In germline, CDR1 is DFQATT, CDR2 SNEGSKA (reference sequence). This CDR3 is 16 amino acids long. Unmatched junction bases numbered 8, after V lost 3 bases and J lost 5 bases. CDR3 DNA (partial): TGCAGTGCTAGTGGACCGGGACTAGCGGGGGAGGAGACC. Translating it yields CSASGPGLAGEET. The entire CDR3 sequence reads CSASGPGLAGEETQYF.

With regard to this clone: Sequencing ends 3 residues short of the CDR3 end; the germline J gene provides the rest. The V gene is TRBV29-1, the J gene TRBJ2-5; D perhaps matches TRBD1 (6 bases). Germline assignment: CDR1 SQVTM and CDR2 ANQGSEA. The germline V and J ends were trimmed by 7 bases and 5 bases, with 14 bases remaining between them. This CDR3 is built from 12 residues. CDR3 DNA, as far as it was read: TGCAGCGCGGGACAATGGGATGAGACC. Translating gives CSAGQWDET. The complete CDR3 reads CSAGQWDETQYF.